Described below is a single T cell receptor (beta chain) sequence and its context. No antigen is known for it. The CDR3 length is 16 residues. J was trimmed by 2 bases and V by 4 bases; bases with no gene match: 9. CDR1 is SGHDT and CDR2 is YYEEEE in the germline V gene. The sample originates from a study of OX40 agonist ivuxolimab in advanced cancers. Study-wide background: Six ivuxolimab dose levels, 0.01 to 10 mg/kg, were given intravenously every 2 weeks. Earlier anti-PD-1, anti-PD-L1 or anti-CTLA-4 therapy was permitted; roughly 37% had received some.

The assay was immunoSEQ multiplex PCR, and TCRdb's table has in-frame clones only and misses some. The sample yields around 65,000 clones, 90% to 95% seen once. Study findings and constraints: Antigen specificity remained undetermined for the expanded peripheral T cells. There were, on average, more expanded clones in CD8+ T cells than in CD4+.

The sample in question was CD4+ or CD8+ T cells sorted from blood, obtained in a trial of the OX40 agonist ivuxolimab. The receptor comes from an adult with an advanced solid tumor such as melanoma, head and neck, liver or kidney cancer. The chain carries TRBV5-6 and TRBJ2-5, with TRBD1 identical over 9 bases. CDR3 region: CASSPPGTGLQETQYF. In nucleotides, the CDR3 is TGTGCCAGCAGCCCCCCAGGGACAGGGCTTCAAGAGACCCAGTACTTC.